By frequency in the sample, the clone carrying this T cell receptor beta chain is medium-sized. Its cognate antigen is unknown. The authors sorted naive CD8 T cells as CD8+CD4-CCR7+CD45RA+. These data originate in a study of molecular identifiers for immune sequencing clone quantification. V lost 1 base and J lost 7, with 14 bases in between. Germline CDR1 is LGHNA and CDR2 is YNFKEQ. This CDR3 region has 14 residues. One entry per CDR3 protein, called by TCRdb with MiXCR from the PCR reads. The repertoire consists of 7,500 to 10,000 distinct CDR3 sequences, with less than 20% occurring once and the leading ten covering about 1.3%. Study results and limitations: A shared barcode on identical TCR molecules could lead to underestimated sizes for highly expanded clones.

This chain uses TRBV4-2 with TRBJ2-7; maybe TRBD1 (6 bases). This receptor was obtained from a human donor in good health. Some libraries in this study had Jurkat cell RNA spiked in. Sequencing input: naive CD8+ T cells from blood, with Jurkat cell RNA spiked in. Subset in this sample: FACS-sorted CD8+CD4-CCR7+CD45RA+ naive T cells. The CDR3 sequence: CASSQGIQGMEQYF. The DNA for the CDR3 is TGTGCCAGCAGCCAAGGGATTCAGGGGATGGAGCAGTACTTC.